This T cell receptor beta chain was recorded in a study of T cell repertoires in cytomegalovirus infection. Study background: CMV epitopes used comprised recently identified HLA-C-restricted ones and well-studied HLA-B-restricted ones. A matching HLA type, together with CMV infection, was signaled by public TCR beta signatures.

Deletions cut 3 bases from V and 7 bases from J, with 15 bases between. CDR3 length: 13 amino acids. Germline V gene sequence: CDR1 SQVTM, CDR2 ANQGSEA. Broader study findings: The response measured ex vivo was dominated by TCR beta clonotypes (HLA-C-restricted and CMV-specific).

TCRdb independently ran MiXCR on the reads; one entry per CDR3 protein. The table has 830,000 or so distinct CDR3 sequences, 32% seen once. With regard to this clonotype: Its matching antigen is unknown.

The chain links TRBV29-1 to TRBJ1-2; D call uncertain. The material was cultured CD8+ T cells from PBMCs, obtained from culture after CMV antigen stimulation. The source of this sequence is a human donor in good health (CMV status not recorded). Some clones in this sample may be carry-over from other donors' samples. CDR3 region: CSVDDAGNGGYTF. The CDR3 nucleotides are TGCAGCGTTGACGACGCAGGAAACGGTGGCTACACCTTC. Variable domain in full (rest from reference TRBV29-1 and TRBJ1-2): SAVISQKPSRDICQRGTSLTIQCQVDSQVTMMFWYRQQPGQSLTLIATANQGSEATYESGFVIDKFPISRPNLTFSTLTVSNMSPEDSSIYLCSVDDAGNGGYTFGSGTRLTVV.